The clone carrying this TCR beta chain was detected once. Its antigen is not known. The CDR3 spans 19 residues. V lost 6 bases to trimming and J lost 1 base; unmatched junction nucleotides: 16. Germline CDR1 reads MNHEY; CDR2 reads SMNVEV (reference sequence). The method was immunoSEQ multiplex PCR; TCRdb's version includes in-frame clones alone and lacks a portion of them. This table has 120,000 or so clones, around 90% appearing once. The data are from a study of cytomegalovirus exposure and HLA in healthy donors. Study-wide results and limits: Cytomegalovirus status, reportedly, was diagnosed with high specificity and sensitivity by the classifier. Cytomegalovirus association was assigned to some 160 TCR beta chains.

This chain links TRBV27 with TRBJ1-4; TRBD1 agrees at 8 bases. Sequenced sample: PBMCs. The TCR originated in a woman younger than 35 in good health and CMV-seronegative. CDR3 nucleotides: TGTGCCAGCAGACCCCAGGGGCAGGGGGCAAGAGGAACTAATGAAAAACTGTTTTTT. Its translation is CASRPQGQGARGTNEKLFF.